This TCR beta chain was profiled in a study of blood T cell repertoires in COVID-19. Only in-frame clones appear in the TCRdb table, and some are missing; sequencing was by immunoSEQ multiplex PCR. The sample holds about 88,000 clones, 86% seen once. V shed 7 bases and J shed 1 base, with 23 bases lying between them. Germline CDR1 and CDR2: MRHNA and SNTAGT. This CDR3 is built from 17 residues. The sequence was collected from a human donor in a cohort sampled during active COVID-19. The sample taken for sequencing was peripheral blood. This rearrangement joins TRBV6-4 to TRBJ2-7; maybe TRBD1 (6 bases). DNA of the CDR3: TGTGCCAGCAAGAAGGGGACGGACAGAGGAGGATCCTACGAGCAGTACTTC. Protein: CASKKGTDRGGSYEQYF.